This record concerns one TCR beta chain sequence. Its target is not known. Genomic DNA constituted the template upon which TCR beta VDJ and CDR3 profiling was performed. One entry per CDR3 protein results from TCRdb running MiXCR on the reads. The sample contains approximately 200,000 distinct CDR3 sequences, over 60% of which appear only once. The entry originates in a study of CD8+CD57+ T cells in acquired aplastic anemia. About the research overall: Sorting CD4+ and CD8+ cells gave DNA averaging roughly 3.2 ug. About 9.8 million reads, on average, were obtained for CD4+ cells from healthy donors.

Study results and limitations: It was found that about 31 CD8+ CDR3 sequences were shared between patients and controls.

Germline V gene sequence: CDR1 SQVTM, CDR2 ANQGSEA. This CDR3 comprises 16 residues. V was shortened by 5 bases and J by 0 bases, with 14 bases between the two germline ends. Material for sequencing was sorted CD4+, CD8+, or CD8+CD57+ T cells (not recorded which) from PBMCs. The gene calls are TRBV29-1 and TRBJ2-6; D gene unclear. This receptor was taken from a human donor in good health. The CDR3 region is CSVRRLLSSGANVLTF. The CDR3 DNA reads TGCAGCGTTCGGCGGCTGCTATCCTCTGGGGCCAACGTCCTGACTTTC.